The 4 T cell receptor beta chains presented below share a single source sample, sequenced in a study of liver allograft versus peripheral blood T cells. Study as a whole: Liver transplant recipients had T cell receptor repertoires compared between transplanted liver and peripheral blood.

TCRdb reanalysed the reads using MiXCR and keeps one entry per CDR3 protein. Here the sample spans approximately 16,000 distinct CDR3 sequences, 20% to 25% being singletons. The receptors were gathered from a human patient who had a liver transplant. Some T cells may be graft donor cells.

This clonotype was counted ten times or more. The chain has TRBV28 and TRBJ1-2; D is ambiguous. CDR3 size: 11 residues. Trimming shortened V by 6 bases and J by 2 bases, and 4 bases separated the two germline ends. Germline V gives CDR1 MDHEN, CDR2 SYDVKM. For the CDR3, the DNA is TGTGCCAGCAGGCTCAACTATGGCTACACCTTC. Protein: CASRLNYGYTF.

By share, this clonotype ranks as medium-sized. This chain links TRBV29-1 with TRBJ2-3; either TRBD1 or TRBD2 may fit D (5 bases each). Germline values: CDR1 SQVTM, CDR2 ANQGSEA. The CDR3 totals 13 residues. The V and J ends lost 4 bases and 5 bases respectively, with 13 bases between them. CDR3 region: CSVARGTGDTQYF. CDR3 bases: TGCAGCGTTGCGAGGGGAACGGGAGATACGCAGTATTTT.

This clonotype showed up just a few times. CDR3 in DNA: TGTGCCTGGAGTAGGGGTACAGTAACTAACTATGGCTACACCTTC. Amino acid sequence: CAWSRGTVTNYGYTF. The V gene is TRBV30, the J gene TRBJ1-2; D perhaps matches TRBD1 (5 bases). Germline V gene data show CDR1 as GTSNPN and CDR2 as SVGIG (reference sequence). The CDR3 sequence is 15 residues long. The ends were cut back, 2 bases at V and 0 bases at J, with 13 bases in the middle.

In its sample, this clonotype is medium-sized. V is TRBV24-1 and J is TRBJ1-1; D is possibly TRBD1 (5 bases). The CDR3 totals 16 residues. V gave up 4 bases and J gave up 2 bases, with 16 bases separating them. Germline CDR1 reads KGHDR; CDR2 reads SFDVKD. The CDR3 region is CATSDSSRGPNTEAFF. The CDR3 bases are TGTGCCACCAGTGACTCGAGTAGGGGCCCAAACACTGAAGCTTTCTTT.